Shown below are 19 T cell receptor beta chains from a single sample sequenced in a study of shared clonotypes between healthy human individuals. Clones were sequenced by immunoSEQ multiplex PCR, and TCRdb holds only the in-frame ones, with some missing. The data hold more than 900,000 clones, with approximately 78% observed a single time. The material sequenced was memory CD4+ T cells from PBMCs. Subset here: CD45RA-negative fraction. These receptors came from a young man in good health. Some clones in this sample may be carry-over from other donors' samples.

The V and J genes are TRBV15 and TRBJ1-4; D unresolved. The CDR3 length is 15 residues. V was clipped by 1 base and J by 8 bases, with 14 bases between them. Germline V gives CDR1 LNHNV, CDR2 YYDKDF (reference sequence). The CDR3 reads CATSRAPAGYEKLFF. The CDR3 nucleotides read TGTGCCACCAGCAGAGCCCCGGCCGGGTACGAAAAACTGTTTTTT.

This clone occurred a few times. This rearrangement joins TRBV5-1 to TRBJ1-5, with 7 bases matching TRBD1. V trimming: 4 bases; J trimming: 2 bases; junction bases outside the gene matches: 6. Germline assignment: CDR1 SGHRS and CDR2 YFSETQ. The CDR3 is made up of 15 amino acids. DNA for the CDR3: TGCGCCAGCAGCGCCGACACAGGGGGCAATCAGCCCCAGCATTTT. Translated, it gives CASSADTGGNQPQHF.

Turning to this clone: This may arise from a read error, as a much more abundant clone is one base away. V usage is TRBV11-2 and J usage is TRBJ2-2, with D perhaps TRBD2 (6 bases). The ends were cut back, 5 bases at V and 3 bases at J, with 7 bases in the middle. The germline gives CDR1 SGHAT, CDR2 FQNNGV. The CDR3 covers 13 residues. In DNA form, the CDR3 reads TGTGCCAGCAGCCGCGGGGACACCGGGGAGCTGTTTTTT. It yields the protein CASSRGDTGELFF.

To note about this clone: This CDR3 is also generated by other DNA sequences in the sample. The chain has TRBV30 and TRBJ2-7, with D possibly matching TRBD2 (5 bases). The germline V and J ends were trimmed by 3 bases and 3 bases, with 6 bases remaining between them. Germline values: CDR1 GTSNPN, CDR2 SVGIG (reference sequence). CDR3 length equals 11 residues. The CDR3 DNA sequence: TGTGCCTGGAGCGGGAACTACGAGCAGTACTTC. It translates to CAWSGNYEQYF.

Written as DNA, the CDR3 is TGTGCCAGCTCGTCAGGACTAGCGGGGTCCTACGAGCAGTACTTC. This sequence encodes CASSSGLAGSYEQYF. This rearrangement joins TRBV18 to TRBJ2-7; 12 nucleotides line up with TRBD2. The CDR3 has 15 amino acids. Unmatched junction bases numbered 4, after V lost 6 bases and J lost 1 base. CDR1 is KGHSH, CDR2 LQKENI, per germline.

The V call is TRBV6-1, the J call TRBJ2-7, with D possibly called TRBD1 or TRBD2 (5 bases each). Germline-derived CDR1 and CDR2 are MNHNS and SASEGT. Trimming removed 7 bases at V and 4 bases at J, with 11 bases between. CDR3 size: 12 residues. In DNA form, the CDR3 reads TGTGCCAGCACTGAGGGGCGTTACGAGCAGTACTTC. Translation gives CASTEGRYEQYF.

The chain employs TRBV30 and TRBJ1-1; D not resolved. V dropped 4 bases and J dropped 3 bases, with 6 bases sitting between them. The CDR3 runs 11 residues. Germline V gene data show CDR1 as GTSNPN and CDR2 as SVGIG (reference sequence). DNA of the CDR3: TGTGCCTGGACTTGGCACACTGAAGCTTTCTTT. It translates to CAWTWHTEAFF.

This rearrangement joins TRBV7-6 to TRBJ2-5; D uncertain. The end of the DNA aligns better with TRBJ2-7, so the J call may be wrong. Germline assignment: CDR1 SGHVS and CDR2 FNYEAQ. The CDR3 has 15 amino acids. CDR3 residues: CASSFSPVLAHEQYF. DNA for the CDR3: TGTGCCAGCAGCTTCTCCCCCGTTCTGGCCCACGAGCAGTACTTC.

CDR3 nucleotide sequence: TGTGCCAGCAGTATCCAACGTTACGAGCAGTACTTC. Its translation is CASSIQRYEQYF. The chain carries TRBV6-1 and TRBJ2-7, with D hard to call. This CDR3 comprises 12 residues. Trimming pared 5 bases from V and 4 bases from J, leaving 9 bases between. CDR1 MNHNS and CDR2 SASEGT come from the germline V gene.

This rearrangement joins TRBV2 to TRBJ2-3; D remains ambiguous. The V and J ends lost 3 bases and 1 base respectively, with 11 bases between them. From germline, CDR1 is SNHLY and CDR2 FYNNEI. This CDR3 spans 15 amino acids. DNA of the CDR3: TGTGCCAGCAGTGAGGCAGGCAAAGGCACAGATACGCAGTATTTT. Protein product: CASSEAGKGTDTQYF.

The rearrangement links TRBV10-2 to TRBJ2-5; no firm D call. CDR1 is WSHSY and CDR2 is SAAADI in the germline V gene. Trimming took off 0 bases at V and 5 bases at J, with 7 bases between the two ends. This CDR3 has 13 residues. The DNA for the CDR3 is TGCGCCAGCAGTGAGTCGTGGAGTGAGACCCAGTACTTC. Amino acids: CASSESWSETQYF.

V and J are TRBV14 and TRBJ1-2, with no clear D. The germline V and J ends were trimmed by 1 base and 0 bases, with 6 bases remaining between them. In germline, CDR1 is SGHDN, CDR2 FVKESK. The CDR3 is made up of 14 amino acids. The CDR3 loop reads CASSQVAANYGYTF. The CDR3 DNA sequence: TGTGCCAGCAGCCAAGTGGCAGCTAACTATGGCTACACCTTC.

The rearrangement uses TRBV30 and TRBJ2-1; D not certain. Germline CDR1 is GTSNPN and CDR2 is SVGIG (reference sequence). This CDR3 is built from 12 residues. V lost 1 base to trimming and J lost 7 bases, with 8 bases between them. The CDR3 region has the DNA TGTGCCTGGAGTGGATCATGGAATGAGCAGTTCTTC. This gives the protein CAWSGSWNEQFF.

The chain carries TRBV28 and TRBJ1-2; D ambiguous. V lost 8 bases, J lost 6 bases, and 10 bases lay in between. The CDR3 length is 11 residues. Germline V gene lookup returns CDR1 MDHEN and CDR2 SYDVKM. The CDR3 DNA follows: TGTGCCAGCGCTATTGGGGATGGCTACACCTTC. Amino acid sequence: CASAIGDGYTF.

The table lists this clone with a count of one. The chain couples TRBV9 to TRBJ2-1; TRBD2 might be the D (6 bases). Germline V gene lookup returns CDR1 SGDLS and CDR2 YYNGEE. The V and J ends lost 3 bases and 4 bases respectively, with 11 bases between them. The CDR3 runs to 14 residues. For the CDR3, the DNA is TGTGCCAGCAGCGGGGGGACTGGGTACAATGAGCAGTTCTTC. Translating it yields CASSGGTGYNEQFF.

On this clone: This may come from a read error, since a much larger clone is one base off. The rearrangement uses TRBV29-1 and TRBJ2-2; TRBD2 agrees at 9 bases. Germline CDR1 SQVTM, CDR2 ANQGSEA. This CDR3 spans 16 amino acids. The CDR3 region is CSVVGGPAGASGVLFF. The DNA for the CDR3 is TGCAGCGTTGTAGGTGGTCCAGCGGGAGCTAGCGGGGTGCTGTTTTTT.

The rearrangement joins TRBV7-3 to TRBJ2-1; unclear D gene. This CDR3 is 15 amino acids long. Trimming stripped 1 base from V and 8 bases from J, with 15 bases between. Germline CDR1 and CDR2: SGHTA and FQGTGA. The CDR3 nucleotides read TGTGCCAGCAGCTTAAGGGGTCAGTCTAGGGATGAGCAGTTCTTC. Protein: CASSLRGQSRDEQFF.

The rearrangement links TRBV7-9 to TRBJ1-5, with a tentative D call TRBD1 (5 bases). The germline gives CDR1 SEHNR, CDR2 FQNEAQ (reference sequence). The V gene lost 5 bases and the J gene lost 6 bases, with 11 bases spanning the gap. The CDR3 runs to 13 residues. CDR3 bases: TGTGCCAGCAGCCTCAGGGATTTTCAGCCCCAGCATTTT. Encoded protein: CASSLRDFQPQHF.

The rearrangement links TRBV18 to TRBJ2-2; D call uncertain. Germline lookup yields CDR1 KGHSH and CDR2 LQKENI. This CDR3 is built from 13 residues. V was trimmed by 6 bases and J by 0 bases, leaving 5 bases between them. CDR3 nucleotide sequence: TGTGCCAGCTCCCATTCGAACACCGGGGAGCTGTTTTTT. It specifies CASSHSNTGELFF.